Below, 4 T cell receptor beta chains from the same sample are listed, as sequenced in a study of PD-1 and CTLA-4 blockade in melanoma. Profiled with immunoSEQ multiplex PCR; TCRdb holds only in-frame clones, not every one. The sample has under 20,000 clones; approximately 70% are singletons. Here the sequenced sample was CD8+ T cells from peripheral blood, taken from a patient given anti-PD-1 treatment. These TCRs come from a human donor with melanoma.

The chain is built from TRBV4-1 and TRBJ2-1; 7 bases align to TRBD1. With V trimmed by 4 bases and J by 2 bases, 5 bases remained unmatched. This CDR3 has 15 residues. In germline, CDR1 is MGHRA, CDR2 YSYEKL. The CDR3 nucleotides read TGCGCCAGCAGCCTCGACAGGGTAACCTACAATGAGCAGTTCTTC. Its protein is CASSLDRVTYNEQFF.

Only a few counts were recorded for this clone. This sequence joins TRBV3-1 (or the pseudogene TRBV3-2) and TRBJ1-6; the match to TRBD1 covers 10 bases. The CDR3 sequence is 16 residues long. The germline gives CDR1 LGHDT, CDR2 YNNKEL (reference sequence). The V segment lost 0 bases and the J segment 7 bases; nucleotides outside the gene matches: 3. The CDR3 sequence is CASSQEGTGDNSPLHF. CDR3 bases: TGTGCCAGCAGCCAAGAAGGGACAGGGGACAATTCACCCCTCCACTTT.

This rearrangement joins TRBV30 to TRBJ2-1, with D possibly matching TRBD2 (6 bases). Trimming stripped 4 bases from V and 7 bases from J, with 14 bases between. Looked up from germline, CDR1 is GTSNPN and CDR2 is SVGIG (reference sequence). The CDR3 is made up of 13 amino acids. CDR3 region: CAWTRDGRNEQFF. CDR3 DNA: TGTGCCTGGACGCGGGATGGGAGAAATGAGCAGTTCTTC.

V and J are TRBV7-9 and TRBJ2-2, with unresolved D. Germline CDR1 is SEHNR and CDR2 is FQNEAQ (reference sequence). The ends were cut back, 1 base at V and 1 base at J, with 4 bases in the middle. The CDR3 is made up of 14 amino acids. CDR3 nucleotides: TGTGCCAGCAGCTTAGGCGGGAACACCGGGGAGCTGTTTTTT. This codes for CASSLGGNTGELFF.